One T cell receptor beta chain is described in this entry. Profiles of TCR beta VDJ and CDR3 were generated from a genomic DNA template. One entry per CDR3 protein results from TCRdb running MiXCR on the reads. The data hold some 82,000 distinct CDR3 sequences, with about half observed a single time. This specimen belongs to a study of CD8+CD57+ T cells in acquired aplastic anemia. In the study overall: The sorted CD4+ and CD8+ cells yielded an average around 3 ug of DNA.

V was pared by 4 bases and J by 8 bases, with 11 bases of the junction left unmatched. This CDR3 has 16 amino acids. In germline, CDR1 is SGHDT, CDR2 YYEEEE. The sequenced material came from sorted CD4+, CD8+, or CD8+CD57+ T cells (not recorded which) from PBMCs. This sequence joins TRBV5-6 and TRBJ1-6, with 8 bases lining up with TRBD1. The receptor's source is a human donor in good health, serving as a control. In DNA form, the CDR3 reads TGTGCCAGCAGCAGCACCGGACAGGGCACGGATTCACCCCTCCACTTT. Translated: CASSSTGQGTDSPLHF.